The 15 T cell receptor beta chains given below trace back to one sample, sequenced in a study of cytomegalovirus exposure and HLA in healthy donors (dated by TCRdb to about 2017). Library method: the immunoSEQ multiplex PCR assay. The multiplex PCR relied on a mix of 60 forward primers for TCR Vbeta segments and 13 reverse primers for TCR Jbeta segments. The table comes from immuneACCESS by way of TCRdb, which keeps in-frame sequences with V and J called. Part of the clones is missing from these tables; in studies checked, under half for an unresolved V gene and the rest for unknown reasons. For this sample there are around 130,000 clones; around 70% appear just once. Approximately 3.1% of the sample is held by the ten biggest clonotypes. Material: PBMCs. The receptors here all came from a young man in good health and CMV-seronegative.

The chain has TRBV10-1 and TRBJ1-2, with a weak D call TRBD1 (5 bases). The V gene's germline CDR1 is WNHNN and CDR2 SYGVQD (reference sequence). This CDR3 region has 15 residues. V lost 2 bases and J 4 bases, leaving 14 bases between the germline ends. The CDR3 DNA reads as TGCGCCAGCAGTGAGGTCAGGGAAACCCTCTATGGCTACACCTTC. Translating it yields CASSEVRETLYGYTF.

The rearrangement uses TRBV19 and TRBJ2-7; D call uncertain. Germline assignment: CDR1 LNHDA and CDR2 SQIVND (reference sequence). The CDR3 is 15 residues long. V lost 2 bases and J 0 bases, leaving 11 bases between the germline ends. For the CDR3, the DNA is TGTGCCAGTAGTATATCGATGTGGAGCTCCTACGAGCAGTACTTC. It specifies CASSISMWSSYEQYF.

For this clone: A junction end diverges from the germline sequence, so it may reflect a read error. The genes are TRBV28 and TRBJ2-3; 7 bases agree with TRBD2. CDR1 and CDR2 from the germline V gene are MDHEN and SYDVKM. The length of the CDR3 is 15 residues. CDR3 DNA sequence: TGTGCCAGCAGTTTAGGGGGGGGATGGGGACTCAATATGAATTTT. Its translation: CASSLGGGWGLNMNF.

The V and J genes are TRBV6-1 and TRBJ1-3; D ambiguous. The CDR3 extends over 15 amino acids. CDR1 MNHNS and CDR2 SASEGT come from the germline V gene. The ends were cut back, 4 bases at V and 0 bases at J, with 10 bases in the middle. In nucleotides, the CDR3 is TGTGCCAGCAGTGCCCAACCTAGCTCTGGAAACACCATATATTTT. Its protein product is CASSAQPSSGNTIYF.

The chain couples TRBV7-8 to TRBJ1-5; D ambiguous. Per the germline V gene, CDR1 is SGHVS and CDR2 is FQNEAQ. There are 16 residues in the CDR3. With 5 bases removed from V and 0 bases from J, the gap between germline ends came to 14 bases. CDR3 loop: CASSAEDPRSNQPQHF. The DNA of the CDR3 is TGTGCCAGCAGCGCCGAGGATCCCCGTAGCAATCAGCCCCAGCATTTT.

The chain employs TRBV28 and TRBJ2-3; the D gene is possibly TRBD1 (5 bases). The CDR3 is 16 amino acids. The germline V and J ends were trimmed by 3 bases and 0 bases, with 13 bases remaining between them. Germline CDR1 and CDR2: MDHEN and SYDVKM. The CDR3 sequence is CASSLSDSSSTDTQYF. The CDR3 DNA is TGTGCCAGCAGTTTGAGTGACAGCTCTAGCACAGATACGCAGTATTTT. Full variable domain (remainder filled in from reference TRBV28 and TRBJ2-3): DVKVTQSSRYLVKRTGEKVFLECVQDMDHENMFWYRQDPGLGLRLIYFSYDVKMKEKGDIPEGYSVSREKKERFSLILESASTNQTSMYLCASSLSDSSSTDTQYFGPGTRLTVL.

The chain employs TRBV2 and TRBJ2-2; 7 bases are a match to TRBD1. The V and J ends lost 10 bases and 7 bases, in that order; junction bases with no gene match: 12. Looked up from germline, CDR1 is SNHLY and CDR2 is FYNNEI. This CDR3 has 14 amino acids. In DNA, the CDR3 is TGTGCCATAGGGACAGCCTGGGAAGACGGGGAGCTGTTTTTT. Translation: CAIGTAWEDGELFF.

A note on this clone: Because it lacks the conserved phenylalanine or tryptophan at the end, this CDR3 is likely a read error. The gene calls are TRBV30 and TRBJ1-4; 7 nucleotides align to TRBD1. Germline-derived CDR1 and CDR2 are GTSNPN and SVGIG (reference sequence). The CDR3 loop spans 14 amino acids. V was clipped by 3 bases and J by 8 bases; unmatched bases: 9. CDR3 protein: CAWSGDSLPEKLFV. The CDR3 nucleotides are TGTGCCTGGAGCGGGGACAGTCTTCCGGAAAAACTGTTTGTT.

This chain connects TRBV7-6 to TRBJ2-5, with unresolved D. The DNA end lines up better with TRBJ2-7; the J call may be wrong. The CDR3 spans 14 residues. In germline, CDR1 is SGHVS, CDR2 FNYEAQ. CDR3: CASSPYYPSYEQYF. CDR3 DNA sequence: TGTGCCAGCAGCCCCTACTATCCCTCCTACGAGCAGTACTTC.

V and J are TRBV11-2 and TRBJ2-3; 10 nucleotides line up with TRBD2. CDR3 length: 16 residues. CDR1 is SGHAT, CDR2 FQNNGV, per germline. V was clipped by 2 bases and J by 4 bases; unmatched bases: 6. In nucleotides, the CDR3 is TGTGCCAGCAGCTTAATAGCGGGGGGCAGGGCAGATACGCAGTATTTT. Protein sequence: CASSLIAGGRADTQYF.

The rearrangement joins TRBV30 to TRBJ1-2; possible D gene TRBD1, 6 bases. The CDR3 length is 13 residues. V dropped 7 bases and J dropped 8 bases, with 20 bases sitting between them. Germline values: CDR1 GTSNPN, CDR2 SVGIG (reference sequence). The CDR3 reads CASSVWGGEGYTF. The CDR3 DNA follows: TGTGCCTCGTCTGTATGGGGGGGCGAAGGCTACACCTTC.

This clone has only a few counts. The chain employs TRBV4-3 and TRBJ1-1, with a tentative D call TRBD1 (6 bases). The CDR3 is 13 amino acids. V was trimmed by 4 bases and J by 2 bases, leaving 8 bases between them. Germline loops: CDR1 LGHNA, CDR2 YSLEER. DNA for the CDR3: TGCGCCAGCAGCCTACAGGGAAACACTGAAGCTTTCTTT. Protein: CASSLQGNTEAFF.

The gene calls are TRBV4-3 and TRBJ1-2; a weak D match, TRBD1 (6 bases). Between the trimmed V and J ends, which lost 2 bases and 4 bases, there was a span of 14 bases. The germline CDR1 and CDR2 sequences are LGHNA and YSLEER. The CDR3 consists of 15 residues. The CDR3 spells CASSQLRGLGYGYTF. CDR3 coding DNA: TGCGCCAGCAGCCAACTGCGGGGGCTCGGCTATGGCTACACCTTC.

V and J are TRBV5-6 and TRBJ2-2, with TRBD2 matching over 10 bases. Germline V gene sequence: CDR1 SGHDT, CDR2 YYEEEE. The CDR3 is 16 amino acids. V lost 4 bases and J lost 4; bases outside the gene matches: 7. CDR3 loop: CASSLALAGVTGELFF. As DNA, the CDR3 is TGTGCCAGCAGCCTGGCTCTAGCGGGGGTCACCGGGGAGCTGTTTTTT.

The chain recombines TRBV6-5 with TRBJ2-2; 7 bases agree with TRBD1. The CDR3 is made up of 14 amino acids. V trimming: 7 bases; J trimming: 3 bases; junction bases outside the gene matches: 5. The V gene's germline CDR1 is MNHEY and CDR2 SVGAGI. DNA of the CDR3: TGTGCCAGCAAAAACAGGGGATACACCGGGGAGCTGTTTTTT. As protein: CASKNRGYTGELFF.